This T cell receptor (beta chain) was sequenced for a study of T cells expressing NK-cell markers. General study results and limits: A few donors' CD3+CD56-NKG2C+ cells were dominated by the same clonotypes. Evidence did not settle whether expanded NKG2C+ T cell clones targeted HCMV. Dominant NKG2C+ clonotype frequencies of 1.0-7.0% of CD8+ T cells were measured in over five donors.

5'RACE template switching with UMIs generated TCR beta cDNA. Following a re-call of the 5' RACE reads, TCRdb has one entry per CDR3 protein and lacks DNA. There are about half a million distinct CDR3 sequences in the sample, with 1.4% held by the top ten. With respect to this clonotype: The antigen remains unidentified.

The TCR originated in a woman aged 50 to 60 in good health. Sequenced: blood T cells: a sorted CD56 or NKG2C T cell subset, CD4+ or CD8+ T cells, or bulk PBMC T cells (not recorded which).

Here the CDR3 reads CSAGPSARPYEQYF. This chain links TRBV20-1 with TRBJ2-7; the TRBD2 assignment by TCRdb is unverifiable without DNA. CDR1 is DFQATT and CDR2 is SNEGSKA in the germline V gene (reference sequence). The CDR3 is 14 residues long.